This entry concerns a single T cell receptor beta chain. Its antigen is currently unknown. This sample is drawn from a study of T cell responses to AZD1222 COVID-19 vaccine. Profiled with immunoSEQ multiplex PCR; TCRdb holds only in-frame clones, not every one. The sample holds under 200,000 clones, around 90% seen once. Regarding the study as a whole: Donors were chiefly white British, with a greater number of females, and clonal diversity was perhaps underestimated.

The germline CDR1 and CDR2 sequences are MNHEY and SVGAGI. With 0 bases removed from V and 4 bases from J, the gap between germline ends came to 6 bases. The CDR3 extends over 14 amino acids. The specimen was peripheral blood, collected 28 days after the second AZD1222 dose. This rearrangement joins TRBV6-5 to TRBJ2-2; D is uncertain. This receptor was identified in an adult who received the AZD1222 COVID-19 vaccine. CDR3 sequence (DNA): TGTGCCAGCAGTTACTCGGGTGTCACCGGGGAGCTGTTTTTT. Its translation is CASSYSGVTGELFF.